This TCR beta chain came from a study of PD-1 blockade in classical Hodgkin lymphoma. Points from the study as a whole: The study found that TCR diversity rose significantly by C4D1 in CD4+ but not CD8+ cells. The drivers behind the repertoire differences, possibly disease activity or prior therapy, remain undefined.

The data were produced by immunoSEQ multiplex PCR, yet TCRdb's version contains in-frame clones alone and is incomplete. The sample holds 25,000 or so clones; over 60% are singletons and the top ten take roughly 12%. The CDR3 is made up of 10 amino acids. Deletions cut 9 bases from V and 5 bases from J, with 7 bases between. Germline CDR1 MNHEY, CDR2 SVGAGI. Worth noting for this clone: What it binds is unknown. Other DNA sequences within the sample encode an identical CDR3.

Every single patient, without exception, relapsed after autologous stem cell transplantation, and brentuximab vedotin exposure varied. Best overall response was complete response, partial response or progressive disease in these relapsed/refractory classical Hodgkin lymphoma patients. The sequence came from a human donor with classical Hodgkin lymphoma. V and J are TRBV6-5 and TRBJ1-2; D unclear. This specimen was peripheral blood mononuclear cells (PBMCs), taken before the second cycle of nivolumab. This CDR3 reads CASRGYGYTF. The CDR3 DNA reads TGTGCCAGTCGGGGATATGGCTACACCTTC.